This T cell receptor beta chain was sequenced for a study of shared clonotypes between healthy human individuals. A note on this clone: The antigen remains undetermined.

The naive CD8 population came from CD45RO-negative cells selected for CCR7, without terminally differentiated effector memory CD45RA+ cells. The ends were cut back, 1 base at V and 4 bases at J, with 20 bases in the middle. The CDR3 has 17 residues. The germline CDR1 and CDR2 sequences are SGDLS and YYNGEE. Sequencing used immunoSEQ multiplex PCR; TCRdb keeps in-frame clones, though not all of them. Among just over 2,000,000 clones listed, about 95% were seen once. General observations from the study: Donor clonotype sharing was expected to depend on sequencing depth.

The chain combines TRBV9 with TRBJ1-2; D may be TRBD1 (5 bases). The source of this sequence is a man aged 18-30 years in good health. The sequencing sample was made of naive CD8+ T cells sorted from blood. DNA for the CDR3: TGTGCCAGCAGCGTATCCGCCCCAGCGGCAGGGCCCTATGGCTACACCTTC. It is translated as CASSVSAPAAGPYGYTF.